This TCR beta chain was observed in a study of breast tumors, draining lymph nodes, adjacent tissues. Samples came from axillary lymph nodes draining the breast cancer. This CDR3 has 15 amino acids. The germline V gene has CDR1 MNHEY and CDR2 SVGAGI. Trimming shortened V by 2 bases and J by 2 bases, and 9 bases separated the two germline ends. This clonotype was seen repeatedly, ten times or more. TCRdb re-called the multiplex PCR reads with MiXCR, one entry per CDR3 protein. The repertoire consists of about 180,000 distinct CDR3 sequences, with about 33% occurring once and the leading ten covering approximately 4.2%.

This sequence joins TRBV6-5 and TRBJ2-2, with TRBD1 as a possible D gene (6 bases). This receptor was obtained from a female donor with breast cancer. Some clones in this sample may be carry-over from other donors' samples. Sequenced input: axillary lymph node tissue. The CDR3 protein is CASSYVDSNTGELFF. The DNA of the CDR3 is TGTGCCAGCAGTTACGTGGACAGCAACACCGGGGAGCTGTTTTTT.